The present T cell receptor beta chain was sequenced within a study of T-cell reconstitution after alpha-beta-depleted transplantation in children. Study conclusions and caveats: At the one-year point after transplant, T-cell counts and TCRbeta diversity were found to come mostly from T cells that had been newly produced. Certain patients had high TCRbeta diversity at day 60, and it came from recipient T cells and thymic progenitors that survived. The study reportedly traced alpha-beta T cells about two months after transplant to several hundred expanded graft clones.

The TCRbeta library incorporated unique molecular identifiers. TCRdb itself ran the PCR reads through MiXCR, one entry per CDR3 protein. The top ten hold 0.79% of the sample, which has 700,000 or so distinct CDR3 sequences, about 12% seen once. Comments on this clonotype: Its antigen is as yet unknown.

Between the trimmed V and J ends, which lost 6 bases and 0 bases, there was a span of 13 bases. The CDR3 runs 16 residues. Per germline, CDR1 SGHRS and CDR2 YFSETQ. The V gene is TRBV5-1, the J gene TRBJ2-6; possibly TRBD1 for D (6 bases). Source: PBMCs, taken before TCRalphabeta/CD19-depleted stem cell transplant. The source is a girl aged 2-10 years with congenital amegakaryocytic thrombocytopenia, due to receive a stem cell transplant. For the CDR3, the DNA is TGCGCCAGCACCCTGGACAGCCCCTCTGGGGCCAACGTCCTGACTTTC. This sequence encodes CASTLDSPSGANVLTF.